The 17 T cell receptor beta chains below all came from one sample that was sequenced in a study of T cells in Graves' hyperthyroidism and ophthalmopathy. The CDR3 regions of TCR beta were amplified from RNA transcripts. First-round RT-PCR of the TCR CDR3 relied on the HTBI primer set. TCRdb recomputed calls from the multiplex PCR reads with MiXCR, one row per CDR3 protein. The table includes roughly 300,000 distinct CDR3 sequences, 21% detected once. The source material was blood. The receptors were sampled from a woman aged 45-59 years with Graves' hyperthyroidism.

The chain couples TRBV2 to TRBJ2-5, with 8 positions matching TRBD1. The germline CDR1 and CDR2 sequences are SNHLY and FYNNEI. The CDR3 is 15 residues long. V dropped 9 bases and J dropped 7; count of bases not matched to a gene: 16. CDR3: CASPPDRGARGTQYF. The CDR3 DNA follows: TGTGCCAGTCCCCCCGACAGGGGAGCTCGGGGGACCCAGTACTTC.

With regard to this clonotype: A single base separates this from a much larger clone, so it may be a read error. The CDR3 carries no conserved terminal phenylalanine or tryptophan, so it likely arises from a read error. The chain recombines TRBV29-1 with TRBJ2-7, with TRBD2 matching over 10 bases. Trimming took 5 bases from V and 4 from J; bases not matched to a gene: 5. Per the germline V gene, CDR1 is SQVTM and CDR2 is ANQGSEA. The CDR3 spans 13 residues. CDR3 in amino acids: CSVRTSGLYEQYI. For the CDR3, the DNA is TGCAGCGTTCGGACTAGCGGACTTTACGAGCAGTACATC.

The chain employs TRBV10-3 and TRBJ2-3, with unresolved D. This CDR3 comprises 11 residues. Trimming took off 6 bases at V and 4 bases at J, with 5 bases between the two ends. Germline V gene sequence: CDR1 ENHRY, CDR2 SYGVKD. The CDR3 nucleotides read TGTGCCATCAGGGCGTCAGATACGCAGTATTTT. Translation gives CAIRASDTQYF.

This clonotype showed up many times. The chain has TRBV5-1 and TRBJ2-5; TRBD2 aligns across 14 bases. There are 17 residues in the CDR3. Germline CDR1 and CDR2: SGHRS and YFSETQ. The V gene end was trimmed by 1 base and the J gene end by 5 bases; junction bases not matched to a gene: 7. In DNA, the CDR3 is TGCGCCAGCAGCTTGCTTGGGACTAGCGGGAGTCAGGAGACCCAGTACTTC. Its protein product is CASSLLGTSGSQETQYF.

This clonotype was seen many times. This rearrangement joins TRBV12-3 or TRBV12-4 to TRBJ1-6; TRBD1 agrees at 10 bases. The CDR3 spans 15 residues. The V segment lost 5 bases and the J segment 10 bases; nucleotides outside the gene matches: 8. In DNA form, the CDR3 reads TGTGCCAGCAGTCCTAGCGGACAGGGGGGATCACCCCTCCACTTT. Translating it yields CASSPSGQGGSPLHF.

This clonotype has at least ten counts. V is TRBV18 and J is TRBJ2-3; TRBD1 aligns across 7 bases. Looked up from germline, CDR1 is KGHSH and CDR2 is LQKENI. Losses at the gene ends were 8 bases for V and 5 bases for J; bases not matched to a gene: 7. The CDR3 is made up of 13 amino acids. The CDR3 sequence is CASLMTGQDTQYF. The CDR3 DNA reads TGTGCCAGCCTTATGACAGGGCAAGATACGCAGTATTTT.

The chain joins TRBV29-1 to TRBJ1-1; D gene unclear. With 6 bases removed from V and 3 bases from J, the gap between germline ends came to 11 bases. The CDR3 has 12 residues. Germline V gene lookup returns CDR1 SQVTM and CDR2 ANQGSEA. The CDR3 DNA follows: TGCAGCGTCCAGGTGTTAGACACTGAAGCTTTCTTT. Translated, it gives CSVQVLDTEAFF.

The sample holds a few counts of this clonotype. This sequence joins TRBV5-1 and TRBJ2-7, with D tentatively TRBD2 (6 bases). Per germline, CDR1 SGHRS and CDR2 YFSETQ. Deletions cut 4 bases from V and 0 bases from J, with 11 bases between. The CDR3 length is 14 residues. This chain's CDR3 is CASSAGGASYEQYF. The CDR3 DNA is TGCGCCAGCAGCGCCGGCGGGGCCTCCTACGAGCAGTACTTC.

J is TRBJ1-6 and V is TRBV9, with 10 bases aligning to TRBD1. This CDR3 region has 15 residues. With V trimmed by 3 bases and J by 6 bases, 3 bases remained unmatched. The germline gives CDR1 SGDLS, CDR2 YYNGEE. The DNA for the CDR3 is TGTGCCAGCAGCGAGGACAGGGGGGCTAATTCACCCCTCCACTTT. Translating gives CASSEDRGANSPLHF.

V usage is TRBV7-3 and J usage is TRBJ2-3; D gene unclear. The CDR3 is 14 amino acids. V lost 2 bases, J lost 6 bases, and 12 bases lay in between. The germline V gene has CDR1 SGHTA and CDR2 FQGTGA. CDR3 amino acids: CASSLGGPPDTQYF. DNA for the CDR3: TGTGCCAGCAGCTTAGGTGGGCCCCCCGATACGCAGTATTTT. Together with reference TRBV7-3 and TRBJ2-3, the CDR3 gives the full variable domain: GAGVSQTPSNKVTEKGKYVELRCDPISGHTALYWYRQSLGQGPEFLIYFQGTGAADDSGLPNDRFFAVRPEGSVSTLKIQRTERGDSAVYLCASSLGGPPDTQYFGPGTRLTVL.

The CDR3 sequence is CASSPDRDVEEAFF. DNA for the CDR3: TGTGCCAGCAGCCCTGACAGGGACGTAGAAGAAGCTTTCTTT. The chain uses TRBV2 and TRBJ1-1; 7 bases map to TRBD1. CDR1 SNHLY and CDR2 FYNNEI come from the germline V gene. The CDR3 sequence is 14 residues long. J gave up 8 bases and V 6 bases, and 12 bases lay outside the gene matches.

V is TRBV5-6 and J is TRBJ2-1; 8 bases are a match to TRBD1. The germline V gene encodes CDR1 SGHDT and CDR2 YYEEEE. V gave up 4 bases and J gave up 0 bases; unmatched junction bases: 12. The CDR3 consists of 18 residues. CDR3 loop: CASSLRDRPYLSYNEQFF. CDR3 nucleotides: TGTGCCAGCAGCCTAAGGGACAGGCCATATCTCTCCTACAATGAGCAGTTCTTC.

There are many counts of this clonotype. Here the CDR3 DNA reads TGTGCCAGCAGTGAAGTGGAGACCCAGTACTTC. This translates into CASSEVETQYF. V usage is TRBV2 and J usage is TRBJ2-5; D remains ambiguous. Germline values: CDR1 SNHLY, CDR2 FYNNEI. V was shortened by 1 base and J by 5 bases, with 2 bases between the two germline ends. The CDR3 contains 11 residues.

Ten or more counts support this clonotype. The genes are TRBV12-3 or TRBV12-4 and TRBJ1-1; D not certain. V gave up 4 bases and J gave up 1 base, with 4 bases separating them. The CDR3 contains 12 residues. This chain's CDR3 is CASSSQNTEAFF. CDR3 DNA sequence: TGTGCCAGCAGTTCCCAGAACACTGAAGCTTTCTTT.

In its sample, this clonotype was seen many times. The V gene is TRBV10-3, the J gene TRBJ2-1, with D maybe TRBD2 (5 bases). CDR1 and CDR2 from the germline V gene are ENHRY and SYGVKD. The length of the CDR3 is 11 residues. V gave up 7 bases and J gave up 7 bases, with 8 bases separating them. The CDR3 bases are TGTGCCATCAAGGACTTTAATGAGCAGTTCTTC. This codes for CAIKDFNEQFF.

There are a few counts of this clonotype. The CDR3 DNA reads TGTGCCACCAACAGGGGGCGAGGCTATGGCTACACCTTC. Protein product: CATNRGRGYGYTF. The gene calls are TRBV12-3 or TRBV12-4 and TRBJ1-2; 9 bases agree with TRBD1. The CDR3 consists of 13 residues. The V and J ends lost 10 bases and 4 bases, in that order; junction bases with no gene match: 7.

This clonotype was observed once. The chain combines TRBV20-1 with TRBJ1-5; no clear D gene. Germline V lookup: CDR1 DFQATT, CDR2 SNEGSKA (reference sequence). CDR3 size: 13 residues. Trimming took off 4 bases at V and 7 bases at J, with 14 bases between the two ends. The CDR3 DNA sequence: TGCAGTGCTACTGGGAGCACCGGCCAGCCCCAGCATTTT. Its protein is CSATGSTGQPQHF.